This T cell receptor (beta chain) is from a study of T cell responses to AZD1222 COVID-19 vaccine. Turning to this clone: Its cognate antigen is unknown.

The CDR3 length is 14 residues. Germline V gene lookup returns CDR1 MNHEY and CDR2 SMNVEV (reference sequence). V was clipped by 9 bases and J by 9 bases, with 18 bases between them. General observations from the study: At baseline, seropositivity was found in only 5 to 7 AZD1222 recipients. In a largely white British group with more females than males, clonal diversity was possibly underestimated. Repertoire sampling occurred only after the peak T cell response.

The table came from immunoSEQ multiplex PCR; TCRdb's copy has only in-frame clones and leaves some out. This table has some 130,000 clones, 89% appearing once. This receptor was identified in an adult in good health. The rearrangement links TRBV27 to TRBJ1-6; D unclear. The source material was peripheral blood, sampled on day 0 of AZD1222 vaccination. The CDR3 spells CASRGPNLRSPLHF. For the CDR3, the DNA is TGTGCCAGTCGTGGACCAAATTTACGTTCACCCCTCCACTTT.